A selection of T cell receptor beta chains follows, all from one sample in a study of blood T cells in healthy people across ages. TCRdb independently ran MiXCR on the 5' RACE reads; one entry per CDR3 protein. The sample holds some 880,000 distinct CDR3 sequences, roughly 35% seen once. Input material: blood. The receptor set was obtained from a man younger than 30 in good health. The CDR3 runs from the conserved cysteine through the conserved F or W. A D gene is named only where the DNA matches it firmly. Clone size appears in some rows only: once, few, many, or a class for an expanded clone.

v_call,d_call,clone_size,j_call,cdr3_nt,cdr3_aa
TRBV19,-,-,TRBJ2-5,TGTGCCAGTAGTACGACAGTCGGCCGGACCCAGTACTTC,CASSTTVGRTQYF
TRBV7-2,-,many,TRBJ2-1,TGTGCCAGCAGCTTAGGGGGGGGGACAGGCCGACAGCAGTTCTTC,CASSLGGGTGRQQFF
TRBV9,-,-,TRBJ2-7,TGTGCCAGCAGCGTAGACTGGGGGGGCGCGGATGAGCAGTACTTC,CASSVDWGGADEQYF
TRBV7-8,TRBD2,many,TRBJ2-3,TGTGCCAGCATCCGAGGACTAGCGGTAGATACGCAGTATTTT,CASIRGLAVDTQYF
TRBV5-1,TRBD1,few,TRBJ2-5,TGCGCCAGCAGCGCAACAGGAGGGACAGGGCGAAATGAGCAGTACTTC,CASSATGGTGRNEQYF
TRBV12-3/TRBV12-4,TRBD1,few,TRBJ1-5,TGTGCCAGCAGTCGGACAGGGAATGGCAATCAGCCCCAGCATTTT,CASSRTGNGNQPQHF
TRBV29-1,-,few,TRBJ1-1,TGCAGCGGGCCCCGGGACGGGAACACTGAAGCTTTCTTT,CSGPRDGNTEAFF
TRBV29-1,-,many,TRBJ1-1,TGCAGCGTTAGCCGACAGGACCCGAACACTGAAGCTTTCTTT,CSVSRQDPNTEAFF
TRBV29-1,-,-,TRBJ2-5,TGCAGCGTTGAAGAAGGTGGAATGGGTCGTCAAGAGACCCAGTACTTC,CSVEEGGMGRQETQYF
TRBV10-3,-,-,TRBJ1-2,TGTGCCATCAGTGAGTCGGGGGGTAACTATGGCTACACCTTC,CAISESGGNYGYTF
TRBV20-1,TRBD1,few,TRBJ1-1,TGCAGTGCTAGACCGGGGACAGGGGCTGCTTTCTTT,CSARPGTGAAFF